This T cell receptor (beta chain) was sequenced for a study of cytomegalovirus exposure and HLA in healthy donors. General observations from the study: When analyzed later, a missense DCLRE1C variant was found to be linked to TCR beta V- and J-gene trimming. Confirmation in vitro established that a few CMV-associated chains were specific for CMV antigens.

PCR amplification relied on 60 Vbeta primers (plus 13 Jbeta primers). In the authors' workflow: Roughly 11 million of the 80 million or so unique TCR beta chains counted in a later analysis were shared. TCRdb's table, derived via immunoSEQ multiplex PCR, lists solely in-frame clones and lacks some. Clone size and V and J calls were adopted from that table, with D and trimming inferred from the DNA. Its table lists under 90,000 clones. At sampling all donors were nominally healthy, likely with unrecorded immune exposures. The germline V gene has CDR1 SGDLS and CDR2 YYNGEE. CDR3 length: 15 residues. V lost 4 bases and J 0 bases, leaving 12 bases between the germline ends. Notes on this clone: Its cognate antigen is unknown.

Material for sequencing was PBMCs. The V and J genes are TRBV9 and TRBJ2-3; D is perhaps TRBD1 (6 bases). The sequence derives from a female donor in good health and CMV-seropositive. The DNA of the CDR3 is TGTGCCAGCAGCCTGACTGACAGGAGCACAGATACGCAGTATTTT. This gives the protein CASSLTDRSTDTQYF.